Listed below are T cell receptor beta chains from one sample, sequenced in a study of blood T cell repertoires in COVID-19. Libraries were prepared by immunoSEQ multiplex PCR; TCRdb keeps only in-frame clonotypes and omits some of them. The table includes 250,000 to 350,000 clones, 75% to 95% detected once. The specimen was peripheral blood. These receptors were taken from a woman aged 25 to 39 with COVID-19, enrolled during active disease. CDR3s include the opening cysteine and the closing phenylalanine or tryptophan. The D gene is left open where the match is weak. Part of the rows lack a size; the others show once, few, many or a class for expanded clones.

D | J | V | size | DNA | CDR3
TRBD2 | TRBJ2-2 | TRBV4-2 | NA | TGTGCCAGCAGCCAAGGCGCTAGCGGGAGGGGTAACACCGGGGAGCTGTTTTTT | CASSQGASGRGNTGELFF
TRBD1 | TRBJ2-7 | TRBV6-1 | NA | TGTGCCAGCAGTGGGCCAGGGACAGGGGGTGGGTACGAGCAGTACTTC | CASSGPGTGGGYEQYF
TRBD2 | TRBJ2-7 | TRBV5-6 | NA | TGTGCCAGCAGTTGGACTAGCGGGAGCTTACACGAGCAGTACTTC | CASSWTSGSLHEQYF
TRBD2 | TRBJ2-5 | TRBV7-6 | NA | TGTGCCAGCAGTCCCGGCCGCGGGGGTACAGGGACCCAGTACTTC | CASSPGRGGTGTQYF
NA | TRBJ2-1 | TRBV19 | NA | TGTGCCAGTAGTATATATCCCCCGTGGGCGTCCTACAATGAGCAGTTCTTC | CASSIYPPWASYNEQFF
NA | TRBJ1-2 | TRBV2 | NA | TGTGCCAGCAGTGAAGCCCGGGTTAATGGCTACACCTTC | CASSEARVNGYTF
NA | TRBJ2-3 | TRBV20-1 | NA | TGCAGTGCTAGTGCTGCGAGGGGGAGCGCAGATACGCAGTATTTT | CSASAARGSADTQYF
NA | TRBJ1-5 | TRBV30 | NA | TGTGCCTGGAGGGGGAGTTCGGGTAATCAGCCCCAGCATTTT | CAWRGSSGNQPQHF
NA | TRBJ1-3 | TRBV19 | NA | TGTGCCAGTAGTATAGCCGGGAGCTCTGGAAACACCATATATTTT | CASSIAGSSGNTIYF
NA | TRBJ1-3 | TRBV6-6 | NA | TGTGCCAGCAGTTCCTTTGACACCATATATTTT | CASSSFDTIYF
NA | TRBJ2-7 | TRBV6-5 | few | TGTGCCAGCAGTACTGGCAGGGCCTCCTACGAGCAGTACTTC | CASSTGRASYEQYF
NA | TRBJ2-6 | TRBV3-1/TRBV3-2 | NA | TGTGCCAGCAGCCGCCAGTCTGGGGCCAACGTCCTGACTTTC | CASSRQSGANVLTF
TRBD1 | TRBJ2-7 | TRBV27 | once | TGTGCCAGCAGCCCACAGGGGGCTTCCTACGAGCAGTACTTC | CASSPQGASYEQYF
TRBD1 | TRBJ1-6 | TRBV27 | NA | TGTGCCAGCAGTTTAGACAGGGGGGTGTCGCCCCTCCACTTT | CASSLDRGVSPLHF
NA | TRBJ1-5 | TRBV19 | few | TGTGCCAGTAGTATAGCCCCCTCCACAAATCAGCCCCAGCATTTT | CASSIAPSTNQPQHF
NA | TRBJ1-3 | TRBV4-1 | NA | TGCGCCAGCAGCCAGGCTCCCCTCGATATCTCTGGAAACACCATATATTTT | CASSQAPLDISGNTIYF
NA | TRBJ1-3 | TRBV2 | NA | TGTGCCAGCAGTACTAACAACGGAAACACCATATATTTT | CASSTNNGNTIYF
NA | TRBJ1-2 | TRBV4-3 | once | TGCGCCAGCAGTAGGGGCTATGGCTACACCTTC | CASSRGYGYTF
TRBD2 | TRBJ2-1 | TRBV11-2 | NA | TGTGCCAGCAGCTTAGCCGGCGGGAGGGTTTACAATGAGCAGTTCTTC | CASSLAGGRVYNEQFF
TRBD2 | TRBJ2-7 | TRBV11-2 | once | TGTGCCAGCAGCTTAGGTGGACTAGCAGTTTACGAGCAGTACTTC | CASSLGGLAVYEQYF
TRBD1 | TRBJ1-2 | TRBV30 | NA | TGTGCCTCTACAGGGGGCCCAGTCGGCTATGGCTACACCTTC | CASTGGPVGYGYTF
TRBD1 | TRBJ1-2 | TRBV2 | NA | TGTGCCAGCAGTGTCCAGGGGGGACCTGTCTACTATGGCTACACCTTC | CASSVQGGPVYYGYTF
NA | TRBJ2-3 | TRBV2 | once | TGTGCCAGCATCCCAGACGGAGGAAGCGATACGCAGTATTTT | CASIPDGGSDTQYF
TRBD1 | TRBJ1-2 | TRBV3-1/TRBV3-2 | NA | TGTGCCAGCAGCCTCTTTATCGGACAGGGCTATGGCTACACCTTC | CASSLFIGQGYGYTF
TRBD2 | TRBJ2-3 | TRBV2 | NA | TGTGCCAGCATTCAAGCTAGCGGGAGGGATACGCAGTATTTT | CASIQASGRDTQYF
NA | TRBJ2-7 | TRBV28 | NA | TGTGCCAGCAGTTTATTATTGTACGGGGCCTACGAGCAGTACTTC | CASSLLLYGAYEQYF
NA | TRBJ1-2 | TRBV5-1 | NA | TGCGCCAGCAGCTTACGACAGGCAGGTCTAAGGGACTATGGCTACACCTTC | CASSLRQAGLRDYGYTF
TRBD1 | TRBJ1-5 | TRBV18 | NA | TGTGCCAGCTCCCCTGACAGGGACAATCAGCCCCAGCATTTT | CASSPDRDNQPQHF
NA | TRBJ2-5 | TRBV24-1 | NA | TGTGCCACCAGTGATTTTGGCCAGGCACCCATTTCAGGCCAAGAGACCCAGTACTTC | CATSDFGQAPISGQETQYF
TRBD1 | TRBJ1-2 | TRBV29-1 | NA | TGCAGCGCCCAGGAGGGACAGGGGCGGTATGGCTACACCTTC | CSAQEGQGRYGYTF
NA | TRBJ2-3 | TRBV2 | NA | TGTGCCAGCAGTGGGTGGGGAGAGGAGGCAGATACGCAGTATTTT | CASSGWGEEADTQYF
NA | TRBJ1-6 | TRBV11-2 | NA | TGTGCCAGCAGCTTAGCGGTCGGGAGAAATTCACCCCTCCACTTT | CASSLAVGRNSPLHF
NA | TRBJ2-5 | TRBV4-1 | NA | TGCGCCAGCAGCCATCCGGGACTGGCACAAGAGACCCAGTACTTC | CASSHPGLAQETQYF
TRBD1 | TRBJ2-7 | TRBV11-1 | NA | TGTGCCATAAGAGCAGGGGACAGCGGTGAGCAGTACTTC | CAIRAGDSGEQYF
NA | TRBJ2-1 | TRBV11-3 | NA | TGTGCCAGCAGTCCTAGGGGTGGTACCCCTGAGCAGTTCTTC | CASSPRGGTPEQFF
NA | TRBJ1-1 | TRBV6-2/TRBV6-3 | NA | TGTGCCAGCAGCCACGAGGAGAACACTGAAGCTTTCTTT | CASSHEENTEAFF
TRBD1 | TRBJ1-1 | TRBV30 | NA | TGTGCCTGGACAAGGGGCGACAGGGGCGCTGAAGCTTTCTTT | CAWTRGDRGAEAFF
TRBD1 | TRBJ2-5 | TRBV18 | NA | TGTGCCAGCTCACCACGTTGGACAGGGGAAGAGACCCAGTACTTC | CASSPRWTGEETQYF
TRBD1 | TRBJ1-6 | TRBV3-1/TRBV3-2 | NA | TGTGCCAGCCTCCGAGGGACAGGGGAATCACCCCTCCACTTT | CASLRGTGESPLHF
NA | TRBJ2-1 | TRBV27 | NA | TGTGCCAGCAGGCAAACGGGAGTATCATACAATGAGCAGTTCTTC | CASRQTGVSYNEQFF
TRBD2 | TRBJ2-2 | TRBV10-3 | NA | TGTGCCATCAATTCGCGGGGGGGACACACCGGGGAGCTGTTTTTT | CAINSRGGHTGELFF
NA | TRBJ2-1 | TRBV14 | NA | TGTGCCAGCAGCCAATTGCTAGCAGGAAAAACTGAGCAGTTCTTC | CASSQLLAGKTEQFF
NA | TRBJ2-7 | TRBV28 | once | TGTGCCAGTCGATTTCCCGGGAACGAGCAGTACTTC | CASRFPGNEQYF
NA | TRBJ2-7 | TRBV9 | NA | TGTGCCAGCAGCGTAGGGACATCCCCCTACGAGCAGTACTTC | CASSVGTSPYEQYF
NA | TRBJ2-1 | TRBV14 | NA | TGTGCCAGCAGCCCTCCGGGGAGCTCCTACAATGAGCAGTTCTTC | CASSPPGSSYNEQFF
TRBD1 | TRBJ1-3 | TRBV11-2 | many | TGTGCCAGCAGCACCCGGGACAGGGGTTACTCTAGCTCTGGAAACACCATATATTTT | CASSTRDRGYSSSGNTIYF
NA | TRBJ1-2 | TRBV19 | NA | TGTGCCAGTAGTATACCAGGGTTGCCTGTAACTAACTATGGCTACACCTTC | CASSIPGLPVTNYGYTF
NA | TRBJ1-2 | TRBV7-2 | NA | TGTGCCAGCAGCCCTGCAACGAGATCGGATGGCTACACCTTC | CASSPATRSDGYTF
TRBD2 | TRBJ2-1 | TRBV4-1 | NA | TGCGCCAGCGGGATAGCGGGAGTCTCCTACAATGAGCAGTTCTTC | CASGIAGVSYNEQFF
NA | TRBJ2-2 | TRBV4-1 | NA | TGCGCCAGCAGCAATCACCGGGGTCAGACCACCGGGGAGCTGTTTTTT | CASSNHRGQTTGELFF
NA | TRBJ1-2 | TRBV3-1/TRBV3-2 | NA | TGTGCCAGCAGCCAGGGGGGGAGTTATGGCTACACCTTC | CASSQGGSYGYTF
NA | TRBJ1-5 | TRBV5-5 | NA | TGTGCCAGCAGCTTGGTTGGGCAGGGCATTCAGCCCCAGCATTTT | CASSLVGQGIQPQHF
NA | TRBJ2-2 | TRBV19 | NA | TGTGCCACGACAGAGACGAACACCGGGGAGCTGTTTTTT | CATTETNTGELFF
NA | TRBJ1-2 | TRBV28 | NA | TGTGCCAGCAGTTTAGGGGGCTTGGATGGCTACACCTTC | CASSLGGLDGYTF